This record concerns one T cell receptor (beta chain) sequence. This entry is derived from a study of shared clonotypes between healthy human individuals. Researchers divided each subset's genomic DNA evenly across several immunoSEQ plates. Generated by immunoSEQ multiplex PCR, the TCRdb table keeps only in-frame clones and is missing some. The sample carries 1.5 million to 2.5 million clones, roughly 94% recorded once. It was CD45RO-negative cells, positively selected for CCR7, that made up naive CD8 cells, with terminally differentiated effector memory CD45RA+ cells excluded. CDR1 is SQVTM and CDR2 is ANQGSEA in the germline V gene. V shed 4 bases and J shed 4 bases, with 16 bases lying between them. This CDR3 is built from 15 residues.

The specimen sequenced was naive CD8+ T cells sorted from blood. The chain combines TRBV29-1 with TRBJ2-2; D is perhaps TRBD1 or TRBD2 (5 bases each). This clonotype originated in a man younger than 35 in good health. The CDR3 sequence: CSVVSLGTSTGELFF. The CDR3, as DNA: TGCAGCGTTGTCTCCTTAGGGACGTCCACCGGGGAGCTGTTTTTT.